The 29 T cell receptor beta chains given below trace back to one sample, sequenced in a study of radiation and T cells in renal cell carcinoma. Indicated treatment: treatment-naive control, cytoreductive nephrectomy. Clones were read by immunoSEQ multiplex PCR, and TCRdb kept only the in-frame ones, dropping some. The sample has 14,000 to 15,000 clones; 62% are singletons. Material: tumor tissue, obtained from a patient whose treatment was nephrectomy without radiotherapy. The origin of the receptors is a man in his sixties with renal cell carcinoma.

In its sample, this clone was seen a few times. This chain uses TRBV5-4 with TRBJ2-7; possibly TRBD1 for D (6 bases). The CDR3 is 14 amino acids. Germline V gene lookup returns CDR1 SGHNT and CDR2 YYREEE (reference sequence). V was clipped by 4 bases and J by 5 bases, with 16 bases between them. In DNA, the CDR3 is TGTGCCAGCAGCGTCGTAGGGGGTGAAAACGAGCAGTACTTC. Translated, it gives CASSVVGGENEQYF.

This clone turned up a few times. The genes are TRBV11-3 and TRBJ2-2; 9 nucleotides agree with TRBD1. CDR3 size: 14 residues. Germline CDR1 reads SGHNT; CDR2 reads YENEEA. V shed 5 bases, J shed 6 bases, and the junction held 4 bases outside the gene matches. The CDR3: CASSADRGPGELFF. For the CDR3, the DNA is TGTGCCAGCAGCGCGGACAGGGGTCCCGGGGAGCTGTTTTTT.

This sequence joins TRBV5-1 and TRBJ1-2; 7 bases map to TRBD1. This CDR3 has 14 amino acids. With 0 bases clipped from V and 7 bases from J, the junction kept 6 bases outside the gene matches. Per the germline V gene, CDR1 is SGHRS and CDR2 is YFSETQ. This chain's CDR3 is CASSLEAAGGGYTF. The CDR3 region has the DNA TGCGCCAGCAGCTTGGAGGCGGCAGGGGGTGGCTACACCTTC.

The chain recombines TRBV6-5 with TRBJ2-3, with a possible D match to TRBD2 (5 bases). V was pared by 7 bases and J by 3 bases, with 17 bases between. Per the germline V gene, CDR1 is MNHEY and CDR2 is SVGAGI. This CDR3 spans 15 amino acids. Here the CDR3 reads CASTSLVSGTDTQYF. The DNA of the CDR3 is TGTGCCAGCACCTCTTTGGTTTCGGGGACAGATACGCAGTATTTT.

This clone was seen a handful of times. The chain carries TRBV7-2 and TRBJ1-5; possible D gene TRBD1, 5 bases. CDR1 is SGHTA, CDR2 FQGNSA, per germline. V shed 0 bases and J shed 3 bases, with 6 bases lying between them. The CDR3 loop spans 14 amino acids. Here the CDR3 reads CASSLAGANQPQHF. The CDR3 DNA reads TGTGCCAGCAGCTTAGCAGGGGCCAATCAGCCCCAGCATTTT.

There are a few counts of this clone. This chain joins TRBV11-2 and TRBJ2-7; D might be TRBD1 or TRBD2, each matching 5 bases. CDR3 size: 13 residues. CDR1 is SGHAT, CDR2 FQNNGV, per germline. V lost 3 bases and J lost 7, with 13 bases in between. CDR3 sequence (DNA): TGTGCCAGCAGCTTGGGACCTGCCCTGGAGCAGTACTTC. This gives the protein CASSLGPALEQYF.

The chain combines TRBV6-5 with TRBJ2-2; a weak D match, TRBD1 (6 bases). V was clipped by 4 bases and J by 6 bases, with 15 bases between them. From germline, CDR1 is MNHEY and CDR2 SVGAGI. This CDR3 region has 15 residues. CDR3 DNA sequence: TGTGCCAGCAGTTCCCCAGGGGTGACGGCCGGGGAGCTGTTTTTT. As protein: CASSSPGVTAGELFF.

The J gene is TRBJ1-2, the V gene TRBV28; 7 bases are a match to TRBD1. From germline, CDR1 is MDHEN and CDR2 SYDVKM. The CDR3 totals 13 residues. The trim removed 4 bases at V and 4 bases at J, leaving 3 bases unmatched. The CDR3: CASSWDRSYGYTF. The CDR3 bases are TGTGCCAGCAGTTGGGACAGAAGCTATGGCTACACCTTC.

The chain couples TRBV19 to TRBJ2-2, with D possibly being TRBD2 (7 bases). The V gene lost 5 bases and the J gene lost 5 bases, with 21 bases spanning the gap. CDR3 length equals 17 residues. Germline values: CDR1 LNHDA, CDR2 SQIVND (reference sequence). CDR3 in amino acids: CASSLPGEGYDTGELFF. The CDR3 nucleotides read TGTGCCAGTAGTCTCCCAGGGGAGGGATACGATACCGGGGAGCTGTTTTTT.

The CDR3: CASSLAWTSESGDEQFF. The CDR3 region has the DNA TGCGCCAGCAGCTTGGCCTGGACTAGCGAGAGTGGTGATGAGCAGTTCTTC. V gene TRBV5-1 combines with J gene TRBJ2-1; TRBD2 matches 9 bases. V gave up 0 bases and J gave up 8 bases; unmatched junction bases: 12. Germline CDR1 and CDR2: SGHRS and YFSETQ. CDR3 length: 17 amino acids.

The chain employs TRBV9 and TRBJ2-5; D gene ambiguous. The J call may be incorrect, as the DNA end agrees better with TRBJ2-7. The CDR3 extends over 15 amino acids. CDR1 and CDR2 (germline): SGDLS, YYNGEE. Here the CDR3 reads CASSVGPLGTYEQYF. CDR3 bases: TGTGCCAGCAGCGTAGGGCCTCTGGGCACCTACGAGCAGTACTTC.

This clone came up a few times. Here the CDR3 reads CASSIVGDSSYNEQFF. Here the CDR3 DNA reads TGTGCCAGTAGTATAGTAGGGGATAGCTCCTACAATGAGCAGTTCTTC. The chain recombines TRBV19 with TRBJ2-1, with D perhaps TRBD1 (5 bases). Germline-derived CDR1 and CDR2 are LNHDA and SQIVND (reference sequence). V was cut by 1 base and J by 0 bases, with 10 bases left in between. CDR3 length: 16 amino acids.

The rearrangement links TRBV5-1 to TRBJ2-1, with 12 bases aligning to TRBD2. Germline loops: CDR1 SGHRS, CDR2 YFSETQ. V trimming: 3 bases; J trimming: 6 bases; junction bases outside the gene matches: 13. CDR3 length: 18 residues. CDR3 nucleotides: TGCGCCAGCAGCTCAATACCCGGACTAGCGGGGACTGGCAATGAGCAGTTCTTC. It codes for CASSSIPGLAGTGNEQFF.

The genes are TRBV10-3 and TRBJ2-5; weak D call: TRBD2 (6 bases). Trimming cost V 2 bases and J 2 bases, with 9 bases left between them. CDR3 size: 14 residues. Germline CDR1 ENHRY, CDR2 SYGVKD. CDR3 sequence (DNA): TGTGCCATCAGTGAGGGCGGGGCGCAAGAGACCCAGTACTTC. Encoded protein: CAISEGGAQETQYF.

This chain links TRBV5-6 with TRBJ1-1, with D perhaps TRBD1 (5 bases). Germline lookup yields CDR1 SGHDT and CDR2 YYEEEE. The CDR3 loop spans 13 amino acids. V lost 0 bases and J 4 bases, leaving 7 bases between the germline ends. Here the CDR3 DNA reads TGTGCCAGCAGCTTGGCAGGGTTCACTGAAGCTTTCTTT. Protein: CASSLAGFTEAFF.

The CDR3 is CAWGRGPDQPQHF. The CDR3 nucleotides read TGTGCCTGGGGCAGGGGTCCTGATCAGCCCCAGCATTTT. The V gene is TRBV30, the J gene TRBJ1-5, with a tentative D call TRBD1 (6 bases). Trimming removed 5 bases at V and 5 bases at J, with 13 bases between. The CDR3 runs to 13 residues. Germline V gives CDR1 GTSNPN, CDR2 SVGIG (reference sequence). The whole variable domain, remainder taken from reference TRBV30 and TRBJ1-5, is SQTIHQWPATLVQPVGSPLSLECTVEGTSNPNLYWYRQAAGRGLQLLFYSVGIGQISSEVPQNLSASRPQDRQFILSSKKLLLSDSGFYLCAWGRGPDQPQHFGDGTRLSIL.

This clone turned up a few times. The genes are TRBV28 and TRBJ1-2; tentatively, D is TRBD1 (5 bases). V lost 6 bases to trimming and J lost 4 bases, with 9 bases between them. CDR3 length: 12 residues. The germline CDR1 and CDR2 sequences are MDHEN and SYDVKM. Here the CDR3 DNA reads TGTGCCAGCAGCCAGGGATTCTATGGCTACACCTTC. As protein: CASSQGFYGYTF.

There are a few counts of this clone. The CDR3 DNA sequence: TGTGCCAGCAGCCGTGTCGGGCGAGACGAGCAGTACTTC. Translation gives CASSRVGRDEQYF. This sequence joins TRBV27 and TRBJ2-7; D is unclear. V gave up 6 bases and J gave up 5 bases, with 14 bases separating them. The CDR3 has 13 residues. CDR1 is MNHEY, CDR2 SMNVEV, per germline (reference sequence).

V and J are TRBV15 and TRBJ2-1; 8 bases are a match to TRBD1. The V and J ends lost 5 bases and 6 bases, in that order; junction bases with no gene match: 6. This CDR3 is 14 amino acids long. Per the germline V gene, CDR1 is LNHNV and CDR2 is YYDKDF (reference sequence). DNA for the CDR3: TGTGCCACCAGCGGAAGGACAGGGACCAATGAGCAGTTCTTC. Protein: CATSGRTGTNEQFF. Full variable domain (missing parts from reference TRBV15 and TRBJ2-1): DAMVIQNPRYQVTQFGKPVTLSCSQTLNHNVMYWYQQKSSQAPKLLFHYYDKDFNNEADTPDNFQSRRPNTSFCFLDIRSPGLGDTAMYLCATSGRTGTNEQFFGPGTRLTVL.

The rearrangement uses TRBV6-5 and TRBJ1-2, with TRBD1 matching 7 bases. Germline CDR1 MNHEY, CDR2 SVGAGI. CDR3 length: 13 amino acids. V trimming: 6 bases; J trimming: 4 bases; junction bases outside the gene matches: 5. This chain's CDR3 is CASRGDSGYGYTF. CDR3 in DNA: TGTGCCAGCAGGGGGGACAGTGGCTATGGCTACACCTTC.

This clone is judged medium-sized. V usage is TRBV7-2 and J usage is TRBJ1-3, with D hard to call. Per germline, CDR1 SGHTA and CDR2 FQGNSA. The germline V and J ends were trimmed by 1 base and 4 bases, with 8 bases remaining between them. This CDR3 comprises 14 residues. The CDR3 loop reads CASSLGTAGNTIYF. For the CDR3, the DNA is TGTGCCAGCAGCTTAGGGACCGCCGGAAACACCATATATTTT.

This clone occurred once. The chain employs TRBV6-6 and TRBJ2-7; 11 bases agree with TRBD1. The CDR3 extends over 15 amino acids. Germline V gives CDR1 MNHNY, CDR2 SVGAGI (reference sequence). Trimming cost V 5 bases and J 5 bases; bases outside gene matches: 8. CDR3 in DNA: TGTGCCAGCAGTCCCGGGACAGGGGGAAGGAACGAGCAGTACTTC. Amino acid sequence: CASSPGTGGRNEQYF.

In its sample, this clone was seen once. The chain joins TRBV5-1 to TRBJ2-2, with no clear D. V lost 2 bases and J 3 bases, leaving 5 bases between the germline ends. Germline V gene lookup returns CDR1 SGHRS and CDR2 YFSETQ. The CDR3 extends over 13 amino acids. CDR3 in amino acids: CASSFRDTGELFF. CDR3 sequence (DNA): TGCGCCAGCAGCTTCCGGGACACCGGGGAGCTGTTTTTT.

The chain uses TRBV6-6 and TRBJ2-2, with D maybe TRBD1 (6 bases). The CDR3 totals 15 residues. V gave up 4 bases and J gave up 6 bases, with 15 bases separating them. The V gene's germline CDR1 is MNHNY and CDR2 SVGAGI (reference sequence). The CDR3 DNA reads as TGTGCCAGCAGTTCCCCAGGGGTGACGGCCGGGGAGCTGTTTTTT. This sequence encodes CASSSPGVTAGELFF.

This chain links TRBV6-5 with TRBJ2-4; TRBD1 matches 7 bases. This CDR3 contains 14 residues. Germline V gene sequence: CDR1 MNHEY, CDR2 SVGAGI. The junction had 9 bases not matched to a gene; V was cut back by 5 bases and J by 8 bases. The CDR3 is CASSPQGIGDIQYF. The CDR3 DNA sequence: TGTGCCAGCAGTCCACAGGGGATAGGAGACATTCAGTACTTC.

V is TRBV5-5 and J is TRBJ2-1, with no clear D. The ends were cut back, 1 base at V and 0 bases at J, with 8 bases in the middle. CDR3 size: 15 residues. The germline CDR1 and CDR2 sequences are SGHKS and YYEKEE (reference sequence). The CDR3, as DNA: TGTGCCAGCAGCTTGAAGCGCAGCTCCTACAATGAGCAGTTCTTC. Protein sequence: CASSLKRSSYNEQFF.

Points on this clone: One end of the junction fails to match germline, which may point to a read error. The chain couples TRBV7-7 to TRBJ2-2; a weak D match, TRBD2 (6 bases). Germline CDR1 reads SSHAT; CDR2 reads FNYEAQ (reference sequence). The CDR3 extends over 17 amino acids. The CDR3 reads CASSLGGGRANTGELFF. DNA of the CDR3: TGTGCTAGCAGCTTAGGAGGAGGGAGAGCGAACACCGGGGAGCTGTTTTTT. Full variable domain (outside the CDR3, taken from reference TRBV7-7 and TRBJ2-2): GAGVSQSPRYKVTKRGQDVTLRCDPISSHATLYWYQQALGQGPEFLTYFNYEAQPDKSGLPSDRFSAERPEGSISTLTIQRTEQRDSAMYRCASSLGGGRANTGELFFGEGSRLTVL.

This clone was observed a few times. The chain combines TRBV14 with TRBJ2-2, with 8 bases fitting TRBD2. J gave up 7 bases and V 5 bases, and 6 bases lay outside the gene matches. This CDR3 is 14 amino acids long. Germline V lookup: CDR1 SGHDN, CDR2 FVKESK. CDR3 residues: CASSGRGGHGELFF. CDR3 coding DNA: TGTGCCAGCAGCGGACGGGGGGGCCACGGGGAGCTGTTTTTT.

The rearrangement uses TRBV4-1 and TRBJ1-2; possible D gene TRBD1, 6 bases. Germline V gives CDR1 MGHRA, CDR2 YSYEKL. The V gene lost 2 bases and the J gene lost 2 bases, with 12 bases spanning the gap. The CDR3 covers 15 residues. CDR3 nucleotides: TGCGCCAGCAGCCAAACCGGGACATTAAACTATGGCTACACCTTC. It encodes CASSQTGTLNYGYTF.